Following are 30 T cell receptor beta chains from one sample sequenced in a study of T cell changes during pregnancy in multiple sclerosis. The data were produced by immunoSEQ multiplex PCR, yet TCRdb's version contains in-frame clones alone and is incomplete. The sample has some 69,000 clones, roughly 87% seen once. The sample here was peripheral blood, taken in the second trimester of pregnancy. These receptors all stem from a female donor in good health, enrolled as a control in a pregnancy study.

The chain couples TRBV11-2 to TRBJ2-5; no firm D call. The V end lost 2 bases, the J end lost 1 base, and 2 bases lay between the germline ends. The CDR3 extends over 12 amino acids. Germline V CDR1 and CDR2: SGHAT, FQNNGV. In nucleotides, the CDR3 is TGTGCCAGCAGCTTACGCCAAGAGACCCAGTACTTC. This codes for CASSLRQETQYF.

V and J are TRBV19 and TRBJ2-1; perhaps TRBD2 as D (7 bases). Trimming took 5 bases from V and 8 from J, leaving 19 bases between them. This CDR3 is built from 15 residues. CDR1 is LNHDA, CDR2 SQIVND, per germline (reference sequence). The CDR3 region is CASSSFGSGGDEQFF. In nucleotides, the CDR3 is TGTGCCAGTAGTTCGTTTGGGTCGGGGGGCGATGAGCAGTTCTTC.

V is TRBV7-6 and J is TRBJ2-7, with TRBD2 matching 11 bases. The CDR3 is 14 residues long. CDR1 is SGHVS and CDR2 is FNYEAQ in the germline V gene. The ends lost 5 bases at V and 6 bases at J; junction bases unmatched: 6. The CDR3, as DNA: TGTGCCAGCAGCGTTAGCGGGGGGGCCTCCGAGCAGTACTTC. This encodes CASSVSGGASEQYF.

This clone has more than one count but fewer than ten. V and J are TRBV4-2 and TRBJ1-2; tentatively, D is TRBD1 (5 bases). The V end lost 2 bases, the J end lost 8 bases, and 21 bases lay between the germline ends. This CDR3 is built from 16 residues. CDR1 is LGHNA, CDR2 YNFKEQ, per germline. The CDR3 reads CASSQKTVGGLWGYTF. CDR3 DNA sequence: TGTGCCAGCAGCCAAAAGACGGTTGGGGGACTCTGGGGCTACACCTTC.

V gene TRBV19 combines with J gene TRBJ2-5; 9 bases line up with TRBD2. Trimming removed 3 bases from V and 3 bases from J; junction bases left unmatched: 8. CDR1 and CDR2 from the germline V gene are LNHDA and SQIVND (reference sequence). The CDR3 has 16 residues. The CDR3 is CASSIAGGPGEETQYF. The DNA of the CDR3 is TGTGCCAGTAGTATCGCGGGAGGGCCGGGGGAAGAGACCCAGTACTTC.

The V call is TRBV14, the J call TRBJ2-7; 9 bases fit TRBD1. This CDR3 contains 18 residues. The germline V gene has CDR1 SGHDN and CDR2 FVKESK. V trimming: 1 base; J trimming: 2 bases; junction bases outside the gene matches: 12. The CDR3 DNA reads TGTGCCAGCAGCCAAGCCCACCCCCCGGGACAGGGAGCCTACGAGCAGTACTTC. It encodes CASSQAHPPGQGAYEQYF.

The chain has TRBV10-3 and TRBJ1-2, with D hard to call. The CDR3 is 14 residues long. Germline values: CDR1 ENHRY, CDR2 SYGVKD. V shed 6 bases and J shed 0 bases, with 11 bases lying between them. The CDR3 DNA follows: TGTGCCATCAGCGCAACCGGGACTAACTATGGCTACACCTTC. This encodes CAISATGTNYGYTF.

V is TRBV19 and J is TRBJ1-3; D is undetermined. Germline CDR1 reads LNHDA; CDR2 reads SQIVND (reference sequence). V lost 3 bases, J lost 2 bases, and 14 bases lay in between. This CDR3 is built from 16 residues. The CDR3 DNA is TGTGCCAGTAGTATCCAACCCAGGCAGGCTGGAAACACCATATATTTT. The encoded protein is CASSIQPRQAGNTIYF.

This sequence joins TRBV11-2 and TRBJ2-1; D may be TRBD2 (6 bases). CDR1 is SGHAT, CDR2 FQNNGV, per germline. The CDR3 is made up of 14 amino acids. Trimming left V 0 bases short and J 6 bases short, with 9 bases between. The CDR3 is CASSLERRGNEQFF. The CDR3 DNA reads TGTGCCAGCAGCTTAGAGAGGAGGGGCAATGAGCAGTTCTTC.

The chain joins TRBV2 to TRBJ2-7, with 7 nucleotides matching TRBD2. V lost 7 bases, J lost 6 bases, and 6 bases stayed unmatched. The CDR3 runs 12 residues. The germline CDR1 and CDR2 sequences are SNHLY and FYNNEI. CDR3 region: CASTGAGFEQYF. In DNA, the CDR3 is TGTGCCAGCACGGGAGCGGGGTTCGAGCAGTACTTC. Using reference TRBV2 and TRBJ2-7 for the parts outside the CDR3, the full variable domain is EPEVTQTPSHQVTQMGQEVILRCVPISNHLYFYWYRQILGQKVEFLVSFYNNEISEKSEIFDDQFSVERPDGSNFTLKIRSTKLEDSAMYFCASTGAGFEQYFGPGTRLTVT.

This clone was seen only a few times. V usage is TRBV14 and J usage is TRBJ2-5; perhaps TRBD2 as D (6 bases). This CDR3 comprises 17 residues. V lost 1 base and J lost 5, with 20 bases in between. The germline V gene encodes CDR1 SGHDN and CDR2 FVKESK. The CDR3 DNA sequence: TGTGCCAGCAGCCAAGGGGCGAGAGTTTGGGACTGGGAGACCCAGTACTTC. Its protein is CASSQGARVWDWETQYF.

This chain joins TRBV14 and TRBJ2-1; D might be TRBD1 (5 bases). There are 12 residues in the CDR3. From germline, CDR1 is SGHDN and CDR2 FVKESK. V lost 0 bases to trimming and J lost 10 bases, with 7 bases between them. CDR3 amino acids: CASSQDSGEQFF. The CDR3 coding sequence is TGTGCCAGCAGCCAAGATTCAGGGGAGCAGTTCTTC.

The chain is built from TRBV4-1 and TRBJ1-1, with a possible D match to TRBD1 (5 bases). The V gene lost 2 bases and the J gene lost 0 bases, with 10 bases spanning the gap. The CDR3 runs to 15 residues. From germline, CDR1 is MGHRA and CDR2 YSYEKL. CDR3: CASSQQGRMNTEAFF. CDR3 bases: TGCGCCAGCAGCCAACAGGGTAGGATGAACACTGAAGCTTTCTTT.

The chain couples TRBV19 to TRBJ2-7, with 9 nucleotides matching TRBD1. Germline CDR1 and CDR2: LNHDA and SQIVND (reference sequence). Trimming removed 1 base from V and 3 bases from J; junction bases left unmatched: 4. The CDR3 is 15 amino acids. The CDR3 loop reads CASSIGGQGGYEQYF. In nucleotides, the CDR3 is TGTGCCAGTAGTATAGGGGGACAGGGAGGCTACGAGCAGTACTTC.

The chain employs TRBV18 and TRBJ2-7; possibly TRBD1 for D (5 bases). Looked up from germline, CDR1 is KGHSH and CDR2 is LQKENI. Trimming pared 0 bases from V and 2 bases from J, leaving 8 bases between. The CDR3 spans 14 residues. CDR3 in amino acids: CASSPPVRAYEQYF. The DNA of the CDR3 is TGTGCCAGCTCACCACCAGTCAGGGCCTACGAGCAGTACTTC. The whole variable domain, remainder taken from reference TRBV18 and TRBJ2-7, is NAGVMQNPRHLVRRRGQEARLRCSPMKGHSHVYWYRQLPEEGLKFMVYLQKENIIDESGMPKERFSAEFPKEGPSILRIQQVVRGDSAAYFCASSPPVRAYEQYFGPGTRLTVT.

The chain links TRBV29-1 to TRBJ2-1, with D perhaps TRBD2 (6 bases). This CDR3 contains 12 residues. Trimming left V 4 bases short and J 11 bases short, with 15 bases between. CDR1 is SQVTM and CDR2 is ANQGSEA in the germline V gene. The CDR3 DNA reads as TGCAGCGTTGGGGTGCCGGAGGGGAAGCAGTTCTTC. Amino acids: CSVGVPEGKQFF.

The V call is TRBV2, the J call TRBJ1-2, with 8 bases lining up with TRBD1. V lost 6 bases and J lost 4; bases outside the gene matches: 10. The germline V gene has CDR1 SNHLY and CDR2 FYNNEI. This CDR3 is 15 amino acids long. CDR3 DNA sequence: TGTGCCAGCAGCATGGACAGGGTCATGTTCTATGGCTACACCTTC. Its protein is CASSMDRVMFYGYTF. Variable domain in full (rest from reference TRBV2 and TRBJ1-2): EPEVTQTPSHQVTQMGQEVILRCVPISNHLYFYWYRQILGQKVEFLVSFYNNEISEKSEIFDDQFSVERPDGSNFTLKIRSTKLEDSAMYFCASSMDRVMFYGYTFGSGTRLTVV.

The chain uses TRBV11-2 and TRBJ2-7; 9 bases fit TRBD1. Germline values: CDR1 SGHAT, CDR2 FQNNGV. V lost 5 bases and J lost 3; bases outside the gene matches: 2. The CDR3 covers 13 residues. DNA for the CDR3: TGTGCCAGCAGCCAGGGACAGGGCTACGAGCAGTACTTC. It encodes CASSQGQGYEQYF. Full variable domain (rest looked up from reference TRBV11-2 and TRBJ2-7): EAGVAQSPRYKIIEKRQSVAFWCNPISGHATLYWYQQILGQGPKLLIQFQNNGVVDDSQLPKDRFSAERLKGVDSTLKIQPAKLEDSAVYLCASSQGQGYEQYFGPGTRLTVT.

J is TRBJ2-2 and V is TRBV2, with TRBD1 identical over 8 bases. CDR1 is SNHLY, CDR2 FYNNEI, per germline. Losses at the gene ends were 2 bases for V and 3 bases for J; bases not matched to a gene: 5. This CDR3 has 16 amino acids. CDR3 amino acids: CASSELAGGYTGELFF. CDR3 DNA sequence: TGTGCCAGCAGTGAATTGGCAGGGGGCTACACCGGGGAGCTGTTTTTT.

The chain couples TRBV19 to TRBJ1-2, with D uncertain. Trimming left V 5 bases short and J 3 bases short, with 22 bases between. Germline loops: CDR1 LNHDA, CDR2 SQIVND (reference sequence). The CDR3 sequence is 17 residues long. CDR3 bases: TGTGCCAGTAGTTTTGGTGGGAGGACCTCAAGTTACTATGGCTACACCTTC. This sequence encodes CASSFGGRTSSYYGYTF. Full variable domain (remainder filled in from reference TRBV19 and TRBJ1-2): DGGITQSPKYLFRKEGQNVTLSCEQNLNHDAMYWYRQDPGQGLRLIYYSQIVNDFQKGDIAEGYSVSREKKESFPLTVTSAQKNPTAFYLCASSFGGRTSSYYGYTFGSGTRLTVV.

DNA for the CDR3: TGTGCCTGGAGTCTGCAGTCCTACGAGCAGTACTTC. As protein: CAWSLQSYEQYF. The chain has TRBV30 and TRBJ2-7; no reliable D call. V was pared by 2 bases and J by 1 base, with 6 bases between. Germline V gene lookup returns CDR1 GTSNPN and CDR2 SVGIG (reference sequence). The CDR3 runs to 12 residues.

The chain combines TRBV27 with TRBJ1-1; a possible D gene is TRBD1 (6 bases). Germline V gives CDR1 MNHEY, CDR2 SMNVEV (reference sequence). The CDR3 sequence is 14 residues long. V was cut by 5 bases and J by 1 base, with 11 bases left in between. The CDR3 sequence is CASSPWTENTEAFF. In DNA, the CDR3 is TGTGCCAGCAGTCCGTGGACAGAGAACACTGAAGCTTTCTTT.

This sequence joins TRBV18 and TRBJ1-2, with TRBD1 identical over 7 bases. V trimming: 6 bases; J trimming: 4 bases; junction bases outside the gene matches: 11. The germline CDR1 and CDR2 sequences are KGHSH and LQKENI. The length of the CDR3 is 15 residues. The CDR3 sequence: CASSAGHRGLYGYTF. The CDR3, as DNA: TGTGCCAGCTCCGCCGGGCACAGGGGACTCTATGGCTACACCTTC.

The chain couples TRBV2 to TRBJ1-1, with unresolved D. The length of the CDR3 is 10 residues. The germline V gene encodes CDR1 SNHLY and CDR2 FYNNEI. V dropped 6 bases and J dropped 7 bases, with 6 bases sitting between them. CDR3 sequence (DNA): TGTGCCAGCAGGTCCCTTGAAGCTTTCTTT. Its protein is CASRSLEAFF.

The chain couples TRBV2 to TRBJ2-7; 11 bases map to TRBD2. The CDR3 runs to 15 residues. Per germline, CDR1 SNHLY and CDR2 FYNNEI. Germline trimming cut 7 bases from V and 4 bases from J; bases unmatched to any gene: 9. The CDR3 DNA is TGTGCCAGCACCTTACTAGCGGGAGAGGGGTACGAGCAGTACTTC. Its protein is CASTLLAGEGYEQYF.

The chain employs TRBV6-5 and TRBJ1-2, with D possibly matching TRBD1 (6 bases). V was clipped by 2 bases and J by 4 bases, with 11 bases between them. The CDR3 runs to 14 residues. CDR1 is MNHEY, CDR2 SVGAGI, per germline. CDR3 region: CASSYPGQSYGYTF. CDR3 sequence (DNA): TGTGCCAGCAGTTACCCCGGACAGAGCTATGGCTACACCTTC.

The chain carries TRBV6-1 and TRBJ2-7, with D possibly TRBD1 on 6 matching bases. Germline loops: CDR1 MNHNS, CDR2 SASEGT. V lost 7 bases to trimming and J lost 4 bases, with 11 bases between them. This CDR3 has 12 amino acids. The CDR3 is CASTETGYEQYF. CDR3 in DNA: TGTGCCAGCACCGAGACAGGATACGAGCAGTACTTC.

The genes are TRBV6-5 and TRBJ1-6; D gene ambiguous. Germline-derived CDR1 and CDR2 are MNHEY and SVGAGI. The CDR3 covers 15 residues. Trimming stripped 8 bases from V and 5 bases from J, with 16 bases between. CDR3 residues: CASGRGRGHNSPLHF. As DNA, the CDR3 is TGTGCCAGCGGTAGAGGGCGCGGTCATAATTCACCCCTCCACTTT.

V gene TRBV7-6 combines with J gene TRBJ2-1; 8 nucleotides align to TRBD2. The CDR3 length is 14 residues. V trimming: 3 bases; J trimming: 4 bases; junction bases outside the gene matches: 2. The germline gives CDR1 SGHVS, CDR2 FNYEAQ. In nucleotides, the CDR3 is TGTGCCAGCAGCTTCCGGGAGGGTTACAATGAGCAGTTCTTC. Amino acids: CASSFREGYNEQFF. The full variable domain, its missing parts supplied by reference TRBV7-6 and TRBJ2-1, is GAGVSQSPRYKVTKRGQDVALRCDPISGHVSLYWYRQALGQGPEFLTYFNYEAQQDKSGLPNDRFSAERPEGSISTLTIQRTEQRDSAMYRCASSFREGYNEQFFGPGTRLTVL.

This chain connects TRBV2 to TRBJ2-6, with TRBD1 matching over 7 bases. CDR1 is SNHLY and CDR2 is FYNNEI in the germline V gene. This CDR3 has 17 amino acids. With 8 bases clipped from V and 0 bases from J, the junction kept 10 bases outside the gene matches. The CDR3 DNA reads as TGTGCCAGCGACCACGGGACAGCCCTCTCTGGGGCCAACGTCCTGACTTTC. Amino acid sequence: CASDHGTALSGANVLTF.